The 18 T cell receptor beta chains presented below share a single source sample, sequenced in a study of cytomegalovirus exposure and HLA in healthy donors. Researchers ran the PCR with 60 Vbeta and 13 Jbeta primers. This table comes from immunoSEQ multiplex PCR, and its TCRdb copy is limited to in-frame clones, with some not included. The data contain 85,000 to 130,000 clones, roughly 75% of them singletons. Sequencing was performed on PBMCs. The receptors shown here come from a man aged 35 to 55 in good health and CMV-seronegative.

This chain links TRBV5-1 with TRBJ2-4; TRBD2 matches 7 bases. Trimming took 3 bases from V and 1 from J; bases not matched to a gene: 1. Germline values: CDR1 SGHRS, CDR2 YFSETQ. The CDR3 has 14 amino acids. The CDR3 reads CASSWGGAKNIQYF. The CDR3 DNA sequence: TGCGCCAGCAGCTGGGGGGGTGCCAAAAACATTCAGTACTTC.

This chain uses TRBV6-1 with TRBJ2-5, with D possibly TRBD1 on 5 matching bases. Near its end, the DNA agrees better with TRBJ2-7, so the J call may be wrong. In germline, CDR1 is MNHNS, CDR2 SASEGT. The CDR3 loop spans 14 amino acids. Here the CDR3 reads CASTSSRQSYEQYF. Here the CDR3 DNA reads TGTGCCAGCACCTCATCGCGACAGTCCTACGAGCAGTACTTC.

Comment on this clone: Compared with germline, one end of the junction differs, possibly owing to a read error. This chain uses TRBV7-9 with TRBJ1-1, with D perhaps matching TRBD1 (6 bases). The CDR3 spans 13 residues. CDR1 is SEHNR, CDR2 FQNEAQ, per germline (reference sequence). CDR3 sequence reads: CSSSFTGTGEAFF. CDR3 sequence (DNA): TGTTCCAGCAGCTTTACAGGGACGGGTGAAGCTTTCTTT. Drawing the rest from reference TRBV7-9 and TRBJ1-1, the complete variable domain is DTGVSQNPRHKITKRGQNVTFRCDPISEHNRLYWYRQTLGQGPEFLTYFQNEAQLEKSRLLSDRFSAERPKGSFSTLEIQRTEQGDSAMYLCSSSFTGTGEAFFGQGTRLTVV.

The rearrangement links TRBV5-6 to TRBJ2-3; TRBD1 agrees at 7 bases. This CDR3 contains 15 residues. Looked up from germline, CDR1 is SGHDT and CDR2 is YYEEEE. The junction had 6 bases not matched to a gene; V was cut back by 5 bases and J by 0 bases. The CDR3 nucleotides read TGTGCCAGCAGTCCCGACAGGGTTAGCACAGATACGCAGTATTTT. Translation gives CASSPDRVSTDTQYF. The full variable domain, completed using reference TRBV5-6 and TRBJ2-3, is DAGVTQSPTHLIKTRGQQVTLRCSPKSGHDTVSWYQQALGQGPQFIFQYYEEEERQRGNFPDRFSGHQFPNYSSELNVNALLLGDSALYLCASSPDRVSTDTQYFGPGTRLTVL.

The rearrangement joins TRBV21-1 to TRBJ2-7; the table's D call TRBD2 went unverified against the DNA. TRBV21-1 is given as a pseudogene. The CDR3 is 14 amino acids. CDR3 sequence (DNA): TGTGCCAGCAGCCTCCCGGTAGGAGACTACGAGCAGTACTTC. The encoded protein is CASSLPVGDYEQYF.

This rearrangement joins TRBV29-1 to TRBJ2-1; D possibly corresponds to TRBD1 (6 bases). The germline V gene encodes CDR1 SQVTM and CDR2 ANQGSEA. Trimming stripped 7 bases from V and 8 bases from J, with 15 bases between. The CDR3 sequence is 12 residues long. The CDR3 sequence is CSGTGPLHEQFF. The CDR3, as DNA: TGCAGCGGTACAGGGCCCCTCCATGAGCAGTTCTTC.

The V call is TRBV5-1, the J call TRBJ2-7, with D possibly matching TRBD2 (5 bases). The ends were cut back, 4 bases at V and 6 bases at J, with 14 bases in the middle. CDR3 length: 13 residues. CDR1 is SGHRS and CDR2 is YFSETQ in the germline V gene. The CDR3: CASSPTERGEQYF. The CDR3 nucleotides read TGCGCCAGCAGCCCAACTGAACGGGGCGAGCAGTACTTC.

The gene calls are TRBV5-1 and TRBJ2-5, with TRBD1 as a possible D gene (5 bases). The CDR3 consists of 14 residues. The V gene's germline CDR1 is SGHRS and CDR2 YFSETQ. Trimming removed 2 bases at V and 4 bases at J, with 12 bases between. The CDR3 nucleotides read TGCGCCAGCAGCTTTCAGGGAATGAGAGAGACCCAGTACTTC. Protein: CASSFQGMRETQYF.

The rearrangement links TRBV4-2 to TRBJ1-1; D not resolved. In germline, CDR1 is LGHNA, CDR2 YNFKEQ. The CDR3 extends over 14 amino acids. V lost 2 bases to trimming and J lost 3 bases, with 10 bases between them. The CDR3 DNA sequence: TGTGCCAGCAGCCAAACGGCCGGGGACACTGAAGCTTTCTTT. Translated: CASSQTAGDTEAFF.

J is TRBJ2-6 and V is TRBV7-9, with TRBD2 matching 11 bases. V lost 5 bases to trimming and J lost 0 bases; unmatched junction nucleotides: 6. Per germline, CDR1 SEHNR and CDR2 FQNEAQ (reference sequence). The CDR3 spans 18 residues. The CDR3 protein is CASSASSGGASGANVLTF. In nucleotides, the CDR3 is TGTGCCAGCAGCGCGAGTAGCGGGGGGGCCTCTGGGGCCAACGTCCTGACTTTC.

This sequence joins TRBV18 and TRBJ2-5; D ambiguous. CDR1 is KGHSH, CDR2 LQKENI, per germline. V shed 1 base and J shed 5 bases, with 5 bases lying between them. This CDR3 region has 12 residues. CDR3 residues: CASSPQEETQYF. The CDR3 bases are TGTGCCAGCTCACCACAAGAGGAGACCCAGTACTTC.

The J gene is TRBJ2-1, the V gene TRBV7-9; TRBD1 aligns across 7 bases. Trimming removed 4 bases from V and 0 bases from J; junction bases left unmatched: 15. Germline-derived CDR1 and CDR2 are SEHNR and FQNEAQ (reference sequence). This CDR3 comprises 19 residues. The CDR3 region is CASSSRQGTILSSYNEQFF. The CDR3 DNA reads as TGTGCCAGCAGCTCCCGACAGGGCACTATCCTTAGCTCCTACAATGAGCAGTTCTTC.

The V and J genes are TRBV18 and TRBJ2-1, with 7 bases that match TRBD1. Germline trimming cut 6 bases from V and 0 bases from J; bases unmatched to any gene: 2. The length of the CDR3 is 14 residues. Per the germline V gene, CDR1 is KGHSH and CDR2 is LQKENI. The CDR3 nucleotides are TGTGCCAGCTCGGGACAGAGCTCCTACAATGAGCAGTTCTTC. Its translation: CASSGQSSYNEQFF.

This chain links TRBV19 with TRBJ2-2; D remains unclear. The CDR3 sequence is 13 residues long. Germline loops: CDR1 LNHDA, CDR2 SQIVND (reference sequence). Trimming shortened V by 5 bases and J by 7 bases, and 11 bases separated the two germline ends. Here the CDR3 DNA reads TGTGCCAGTAGTCCGAACAGCCACGGGGAGCTGTTTTTT. Its protein is CASSPNSHGELFF.

V gene TRBV7-9 combines with J gene TRBJ1-1, with D perhaps matching TRBD1 (6 bases). Germline V CDR1 and CDR2: SEHNR, FQNEAQ (reference sequence). The CDR3 contains 15 residues. Trimming pared 1 base from V and 4 bases from J, leaving 13 bases between. CDR3 loop: CASSLVAGAGTEAFF. CDR3 nucleotide sequence: TGTGCCAGCAGCTTAGTGGCAGGGGCGGGCACTGAAGCTTTCTTT. The full variable domain, completed using reference TRBV7-9 and TRBJ1-1, is DTGVSQNPRHKITKRGQNVTFRCDPISEHNRLYWYRQTLGQGPEFLTYFQNEAQLEKSRLLSDRFSAERPKGSFSTLEIQRTEQGDSAMYLCASSLVAGAGTEAFFGQGTRLTVV.

V and J are TRBV5-1 and TRBJ1-2; 9 nucleotides agree with TRBD1. Per the germline V gene, CDR1 is SGHRS and CDR2 is YFSETQ. Unmatched junction bases numbered 7, after V lost 0 bases and J lost 4 bases. CDR3 length equals 16 residues. DNA for the CDR3: TGCGCCAGCAGCTTGGTTTCGGACAGGGGCTCCTATGGCTACACCTTC. Its translation: CASSLVSDRGSYGYTF.

V and J are TRBV4-1 and TRBJ1-2, with D possibly being TRBD1 (5 bases). Trimming cost V 6 bases and J 6 bases, with 14 bases left between them. CDR1 and CDR2 (germline): MGHRA, YSYEKL. This CDR3 contains 13 residues. CDR3 coding DNA: TGCGCCAGCAGTAACCCAGGGAGGCATGGCTACACCTTC. Translation: CASSNPGRHGYTF.

This chain connects TRBV7-2 to TRBJ2-3; D is possibly TRBD2 (6 bases). The CDR3 totals 14 residues. Germline V lookup: CDR1 SGHTA, CDR2 FQGNSA. V was cut by 4 bases and J by 6 bases, with 14 bases left in between. The CDR3 DNA sequence: TGTGCCAGCAGCTCAGGAATAGCGGTGGATACGCAGTATTTT. Translation gives CASSSGIAVDTQYF.